This T cell receptor beta chain was captured in a study of shared clonotypes between healthy human individuals. Study context: Per donor, CD8 memory used one plate, CD8 naive used two, CD4 memory used three and CD4 naive used three. Study-wide results and caveats: Shared clonotypes across all four donors exceeded non-shared ones in generation probability.

Details on this clone: Antigen unknown.

Germline-derived CDR1 and CDR2 are GTSNPN and SVGIG (reference sequence). The V and J ends lost 3 bases and 6 bases respectively, with 15 bases between them. CDR3 length: 13 amino acids. As defined, naive CD8 cells were CD45RO-negative and positively selected for CCR7, with terminally differentiated effector memory CD45RA+ cells excluded. Sequencing used immunoSEQ multiplex PCR; TCRdb keeps in-frame clones, though not all of them. The sample has about 2.1 million clones; 80% to 95% are singletons. The rearrangement links TRBV30 to TRBJ2-7; possible D gene TRBD1, 7 bases. Material for sequencing was naive CD8+ T cells from PBMCs. The sequence was obtained from a man aged 18 to 29 in good health. Some clones in this sample may be carry-over from other donors' samples. CDR3 in amino acids: CAWRIRQGLEQYF. The CDR3 DNA follows: TGTGCCTGGAGAATTAGACAGGGACTCGAGCAGTACTTC.